This T cell receptor (beta chain) is from a study of T cell responses to AZD1222 COVID-19 vaccine. Using immunoSEQ multiplex PCR, the repertoire was profiled, and TCRdb retains in-frame clones only, with some absent. Here the sample spans about 180,000 clones, almost 90% being singletons. Between the trimmed V and J ends, which lost 2 bases and 10 bases, there was a span of 17 bases. The CDR3 has 14 amino acids. Looked up from germline, CDR1 is SGHVS and CDR2 is FQNEAQ. The sequence was collected from an adult in good health. This material consisted of peripheral blood, taken on day 0 of AZD1222 vaccination. This sequence joins TRBV7-8 and TRBJ1-2; TRBD1 is a possible D gene (5 bases). DNA for the CDR3: TGTGCCAGCAGCTTAAGGTCCCAGGGCGTTGACTACACCTTC. It translates to CASSLRSQGVDYTF. The variable domain in full, completed from reference TRBV7-8 and TRBJ1-2, reads GAGVSQSPRYKVAKRGQDVALRCDPISGHVSLFWYQQALGQGPEFLTYFQNEAQLDKSGLPSDRFFAERPEGSVSTLKIQRTQQEDSAVYLCASSLRSQGVDYTFGSGTRLTVV.